Listed here are 19 T cell receptor beta chains from one sample, sequenced in a study of blood T cells in healthy people across ages. The second PCR ran roughly 6 to 11 cycles with a sample-barcoded 5' primer and J-beta primers. A single record per CDR3 protein comes from TCRdb applying MiXCR to the 5' RACE reads. This table holds approximately 600,000 distinct CDR3 sequences, 58% found once. Sequenced: blood. These receptor sequences come from a man aged 55-75 years in good health.

This chain uses TRBV27 with TRBJ1-2; possible D gene TRBD1, 5 bases. CDR1 and CDR2 (germline): MNHEY, SMNVEV (reference sequence). The V end was cut by 3 bases, the J end by 9 bases, with 14 bases between. There are 13 residues in the CDR3. This CDR3 reads CASSFSGPGSYTF. The DNA of the CDR3 is TGTGCCAGCAGTTTTTCCGGGCCAGGGAGCTACACCTTC.

The chain combines TRBV29-1 with TRBJ2-5, with a weak D call TRBD2 (5 bases). The CDR3 has 12 residues. The germline gives CDR1 SQVTM, CDR2 ANQGSEA. The CDR3 loop is CSADTSRETQYF. CDR3 sequence (DNA): TGCAGTGCCGATACTAGTCGAGAGACCCAGTACTTC.

In its sample, this clonotype was seen a few times. The chain couples TRBV4-1 to TRBJ1-1; D uncertain. The germline gives CDR1 MGHRA, CDR2 YSYEKL. The CDR3 contains 14 residues. With 1 base removed from V and 1 base from J, the gap between germline ends came to 7 bases. CDR3 in amino acids: CASSQGGKNTEAFF. In nucleotides, the CDR3 is TGCGCCAGCAGCCAAGGAGGGAAGAACACTGAAGCTTTCTTT.

V usage is TRBV4-1 and J usage is TRBJ2-7, with 7 nucleotides matching TRBD1. Trimming at V came to 0 bases and at J to 1 base, leaving 6 bases not matched to a gene. The CDR3 loop spans 16 amino acids. The V gene's germline CDR1 is MGHRA and CDR2 YSYEKL. CDR3 in amino acids: CASSQDPGQTSYEQYF. For the CDR3, the DNA is TGCGCCAGCAGCCAAGATCCGGGACAGACGTCCTACGAGCAGTACTTC.

The J gene is TRBJ2-1, the V gene TRBV20-1; the match to TRBD2 covers 12 bases. J was trimmed by 5 bases and V by 6 bases; bases with no gene match: 8. Germline V lookup: CDR1 DFQATT, CDR2 SNEGSKA (reference sequence). This CDR3 contains 15 residues. The DNA for the CDR3 is TGCAGTGCATCCGGGACTAGCGGGTCTGACAATGAGCAGTTCTTC. Its translation is CSASGTSGSDNEQFF.

In DNA, the CDR3 is TGTGCCAGCAGTTTATTGGGGACAGGGGGCGACAAAAACATTCAGTACTTC. Residues: CASSLLGTGGDKNIQYF. V gene TRBV28 combines with J gene TRBJ2-4, with TRBD1 matching 12 bases. Per the germline V gene, CDR1 is MDHEN and CDR2 is SYDVKM. This CDR3 region has 17 residues. J gave up 3 bases and V 1 base, and 4 bases lay outside the gene matches.

V and J are TRBV12-3 or TRBV12-4 and TRBJ1-2; unclear D gene. This CDR3 has 13 amino acids. Trimming cost V 3 bases and J 4 bases, with 9 bases left between them. The CDR3 DNA sequence: TGTGCCAGCAGTTTTGGGTCTGCCTATGGCTACACCTTC. Residues: CASSFGSAYGYTF.

This clonotype was observed a handful of times. The chain joins TRBV5-1 to TRBJ2-7; D is ambiguous. The J call may be mistaken, given a closer DNA end match to TRBJ2-5. Per germline, CDR1 SGHRS and CDR2 YFSETQ. The CDR3 spans 14 residues. The CDR3 region is CASRPTGRPETQYF. CDR3 coding DNA: TGCGCCAGCAGGCCTACCGGACGACCAGAGACCCAGTACTTC.

The V and J genes are TRBV2 and TRBJ1-1; 8 nucleotides agree with TRBD1. Losses at the gene ends were 6 bases for V and 11 bases for J; bases not matched to a gene: 5. Germline V gene data show CDR1 as SNHLY and CDR2 as FYNNEI. The CDR3 runs 11 residues. CDR3 nucleotides: TGTGCCAGCAGCCCGGACAGGGAGGCTTTCTTT. It encodes CASSPDREAFF. Supplemented by reference TRBV2 and TRBJ1-1, the full variable domain reads EPEVTQTPSHQVTQMGQEVILRCVPISNHLYFYWYRQILGQKVEFLVSFYNNEISEKSEIFDDQFSVERPDGSNFTLKIRSTKLEDSAMYFCASSPDREAFFGQGTRLTVV.

The rearrangement joins TRBV29-1 to TRBJ2-3, with D perhaps matching TRBD1 or TRBD2 (5 bases each). There are 14 residues in the CDR3. CDR1 is SQVTM, CDR2 ANQGSEA, per germline. V was shortened by 4 bases and J by 6 bases, with 17 bases between the two germline ends. The CDR3: CSVGDGASWDTQYF. The CDR3 nucleotides are TGCAGCGTTGGTGACGGGGCGTCCTGGGATACGCAGTATTTT.

This clonotype has just a few counts. The V gene is TRBV5-1, the J gene TRBJ2-6; D not resolved. The length of the CDR3 is 18 residues. Trimming pared 2 bases from V and 0 bases from J, leaving 15 bases between. Per germline, CDR1 SGHRS and CDR2 YFSETQ. The CDR3 sequence is CASSFFTHSRSGANVLTF. CDR3 coding DNA: TGCGCCAGCAGCTTCTTTACACACAGCCGCTCTGGGGCCAACGTCCTGACTTTC.

The CDR3 DNA reads TGTGCCAGCCGCCGAGGGTCCGGGGAGACCCAGTACTTC. It codes for CASRRGSGETQYF. V is TRBV3-1 and J is TRBJ2-5; maybe TRBD2 (5 bases). The CDR3 contains 13 residues. The germline gives CDR1 LGHDT, CDR2 YNNKEL (reference sequence). V was shortened by 8 bases and J by 5 bases, with 15 bases between the two germline ends.

The chain recombines TRBV20-1 with TRBJ2-3, with D unresolved. The CDR3 loop spans 13 amino acids. Germline V gives CDR1 DFQATT, CDR2 SNEGSKA (reference sequence). V lost 3 bases and J lost 4, with 11 bases in between. CDR3 nucleotide sequence: TGCAGTGCTAGTACGGTTACGGCAGATACGCAGTATTTT. Protein sequence: CSASTVTADTQYF.

The rearrangement links TRBV10-3 to TRBJ2-5; D might be TRBD1 (6 bases). The CDR3 extends over 13 amino acids. CDR1 and CDR2 from the germline V gene are ENHRY and SYGVKD. V was clipped by 5 bases and J by 1 base, with 8 bases between them. The DNA for the CDR3 is TGTGCCATCAGTCCAGGGGCCCAAGAGACCCAGTACTTC. It is translated as CAISPGAQETQYF.

V and J are TRBV27 and TRBJ2-3; TRBD2 aligns across 12 bases. Looked up from germline, CDR1 is MNHEY and CDR2 is SMNVEV (reference sequence). CDR3 length: 18 amino acids. The junction had 9 bases not matched to a gene; V was cut back by 5 bases and J by 0 bases. The CDR3 loop is CASSLLWTSGVSTDTQYF. For the CDR3, the DNA is TGTGCCAGCAGTCTACTATGGACTAGCGGGGTTAGCACAGATACGCAGTATTTT.

The V call is TRBV5-5, the J call TRBJ1-6, with D possibly TRBD1 on 5 matching bases. The CDR3 spans 17 residues. Germline loops: CDR1 SGHKS, CDR2 YYEKEE (reference sequence). V was trimmed by 4 bases and J by 0 bases, leaving 14 bases between them. The CDR3 DNA sequence: TGTGCCAGCAGCAGGGACGGACGGAGCTCCTATAATTCACCCCTCCACTTT. It yields the protein CASSRDGRSSYNSPLHF.

V is TRBV5-1 and J is TRBJ2-7; possibly TRBD1 or TRBD2 for D (5 bases each). The J call could be wrong; TRBJ2-5 is a better fit for the DNA end. The CDR3 has 17 amino acids. Germline CDR1 is SGHRS and CDR2 is YFSETQ. The CDR3 coding sequence is TGCGCCAGCAGCTTGGCCGTTGGGACCCGGGATATAGAGACCCAGTACTTC. Its translation: CASSLAVGTRDIETQYF.

The rearrangement links TRBV20-1 to TRBJ2-5; D perhaps matches TRBD2 (5 bases). The CDR3 totals 13 residues. V lost 4 bases and J lost 5, with 14 bases in between. Germline V gene sequence: CDR1 DFQATT, CDR2 SNEGSKA (reference sequence). The chain's CDR3 is CSAMASFEETQYF. The CDR3 DNA reads as TGCAGTGCTATGGCTAGCTTCGAGGAGACCCAGTACTTC.

The chain employs TRBV5-1 and TRBJ1-1; D might be TRBD1 (6 bases). The CDR3 runs to 18 residues. V lost 3 bases, J lost 1 base, and 22 bases lay in between. The germline V gene encodes CDR1 SGHRS and CDR2 YFSETQ. DNA of the CDR3: TGCGCCAGCAGCTCAGACAGGTTGGGTAAAGAATGGAACACTGAAGCTTTCTTT. Encoded protein: CASSSDRLGKEWNTEAFF.